These T cell receptor beta chains were read from a single sample in a study of blood T cell repertoires in COVID-19. Profiled with immunoSEQ multiplex PCR; TCRdb holds only in-frame clones, not every one. The sample includes about 44,000 clones, 88% seen only once; the top ten take approximately 1.3%. Material: peripheral blood. The receptors were sampled from a woman aged 40 to 49 with acute or convalescent COVID-19. Both conserved end residues are part of each CDR3. D genes are given only for firm matches. Size tells how often a clone was seen (once, few, many) or the class of an expanded clone, and some rows leave it out.

V gene	D gene	clone size	J gene	CDR3 DNA	CDR3 protein
TRBV14	.	.	TRBJ1-2	TGTGCCAGCAGCCAAGTAGGGGGAGCTAACTATGGCTACACCTTC	CASSQVGGANYGYTF
TRBV2	.	.	TRBJ2-7	TGTGCCAGCAGTGCTAGCTACGAGCAGTACTTC	CASSASYEQYF
TRBV5-3	.	.	TRBJ1-6	TGTGCCAGAAGCGTAATCAGGGGAACATCTAATTCACCCCTCCACTTT	CARSVIRGTSNSPLHF
TRBV2	.	.	TRBJ2-5	TGTGCCAGCAGTGAAGAGAGGACGAGGGTTCGGGAGACCCAGTACTTC	CASSEERTRVRETQYF
TRBV28	TRBD1	.	TRBJ1-3	TGTGCCAGCTGGACAGGGGGCCTCTCTGGAAACACCATATATTTT	CASWTGGLSGNTIYF
TRBV27	.	.	TRBJ1-5	TGTGCCAGCAGTTTATTAACGGGGGATCAGCCCCAGCATTTT	CASSLLTGDQPQHF
TRBV21-1	.	.	TRBJ2-5	TGTGCCTGTAGGCCCAGGGGCCCTGGGGAGACCCAGTACTTC	CACRPRGPGETQYF
TRBV6-4	.	.	TRBJ2-7	TGTGCCAGCAGTGACGCAGGGGACTCCTACGAGCAGTACTTC	CASSDAGDSYEQYF
TRBV28	.	.	TRBJ1-5	TGTGCCAGCAGTTTAGCAGATAGCAATCAGCCCCAGCATTTT	CASSLADSNQPQHF
TRBV5-1	TRBD1	once	TRBJ1-2	TGCGCCAGCAGCGGAACATCCGGGACAGGGAGGGGGTATGGCTACACCTTC	CASSGTSGTGRGYGYTF
TRBV6-5	TRBD1	.	TRBJ1-6	TGTGCCAGCAGACAGGGGAGAGGGTATAATTCACCCCTCCACTTT	CASRQGRGYNSPLHF
TRBV6-6	TRBD1	.	TRBJ1-6	TGTGCCAGCAGTCTGGGACAGGGAGAAGCCTATAATTCACCCCTCCACTTT	CASSLGQGEAYNSPLHF
TRBV3-1/TRBV3-2	.	.	TRBJ1-2	TGTGCCAGCAGCCAAAAAATGGCGGGGGGTGGCTACACCTTC	CASSQKMAGGGYTF
TRBV28	.	.	TRBJ1-5	TGTGCCAGCAGCTATCGGTTGAGCAATCAGCCCCAGCATTTT	CASSYRLSNQPQHF
TRBV11-2	TRBD1	.	TRBJ2-3	TGTGCCAGCAGCTTAGGCCTACTACAGGGGCGAGATACGCAGTATTTT	CASSLGLLQGRDTQYF
TRBV5-6	.	.	TRBJ2-1	TGTGCCAGCAGCTTCGAGCGGGTCGTCTACAATGAGCAGTTCTTC	CASSFERVVYNEQFF
TRBV14	.	.	TRBJ1-6	TGTGCCAGCAGCCAATACTTCCGGGTAGGGGGTTCACCCCTCCACTTT	CASSQYFRVGGSPLHF
TRBV28	.	.	TRBJ2-3	TGTGCCAGCAGTTTGGTCGGGGGGCCAGATACGCAGTATTTT	CASSLVGGPDTQYF
TRBV5-1	TRBD1	.	TRBJ2-7	TGCGCCAGCAGCTTCACGGGGACAGGGGGCTACGAGCAGTACTTC	CASSFTGTGGYEQYF
TRBV28	.	.	TRBJ1-1	TGTGCCAGCAGTTTATTGGGGCAGTACACTGAAGCTTTCTTT	CASSLLGQYTEAFF
TRBV29-1	.	.	TRBJ2-3	TGCAGCGTTGATAGGGGACTCACAGATACGCAGTATTTT	CSVDRGLTDTQYF
TRBV2	.	.	TRBJ2-1	TGTGCCAGCAGTGACGATCAGGGTACGCGTGACAATGAGCAGTTCTTC	CASSDDQGTRDNEQFF
TRBV7-3	TRBD2	.	TRBJ2-7	TGTGCCAGCAGCTTAATGCGGCGGGGGGGCGACGAGCAGTACTTC	CASSLMRRGGDEQYF
TRBV9	TRBD1	.	TRBJ2-1	TGTGCCAGCAGCGTAGCGGTTCGGGACAGGGGGCGAGAGGGGAACAATGAGCAGTTCTTC	CASSVAVRDRGREGNNEQFF
TRBV6-1	.	.	TRBJ1-3	TGTGCCAGCAGTGAAGGAGTCGTCGGAAACACCATATATTTT	CASSEGVVGNTIYF
TRBV9	TRBD2	.	TRBJ2-7	TGTGCCAGCAGCGTAGCTACTAGCGGGGCCTACGAGCAGTACTTC	CASSVATSGAYEQYF
TRBV7-2	TRBD1	.	TRBJ1-5	TGTGCCAGCAGCTCTCGACAGGGGGCCCACAATCAGCCCCAGCATTTT	CASSSRQGAHNQPQHF
TRBV2	.	.	TRBJ2-1	TGTGCCAGCAGCCCCTCAGGGGACAATGAGCAGTTCTTC	CASSPSGDNEQFF
TRBV11-2	TRBD2	.	TRBJ2-2	TGTGCCAGCAGCCGTCTAGCGGGGTACACCGGGGAGCTGTTTTTT	CASSRLAGYTGELFF
TRBV7-9	TRBD2	.	TRBJ2-1	TGTGCCAGCAGCTTCTCCCCTAGCGGAGACTACAATGAGCAGTTCTTC	CASSFSPSGDYNEQFF
TRBV25-1	TRBD1	.	TRBJ1-4	TGTGCCAGCAGGTGGACAGGGGGCAATGAAAAACTGTTTTTT	CASRWTGGNEKLFF
TRBV7-9	.	.	TRBJ2-7	TGTGCCAGCAGCTGGGACACGGTTTCCTACGAGCAGTACTTC	CASSWDTVSYEQYF
TRBV7-2	.	once	TRBJ2-7	TGTGCCAGCAGTCAGAGGGTGGGCTACGAGCAGTACTTC	CASSQRVGYEQYF
TRBV28	TRBD1	.	TRBJ1-1	TGTGCCAGCAAGGGGGGACAGCTCAACACTGAAGCTTTCTTT	CASKGGQLNTEAFF
TRBV18	TRBD2	.	TRBJ2-1	TGTGCCAGCTCACTATTAATGGGACTAGCGGGGTCCAATGAGCAGTTCTTC	CASSLLMGLAGSNEQFF
TRBV3-1/TRBV3-2	.	.	TRBJ1-3	TGTGCCAGCAGCCAGGCTTGGCAGGTGGCTGGAAACACCATATATTTT	CASSQAWQVAGNTIYF
TRBV6-5	.	once	TRBJ2-2	TGTGCCGCATCCCCCTTTCAGGGGAACACCGGGGAGCTGTTTTTT	CAASPFQGNTGELFF
TRBV2	TRBD1	.	TRBJ1-1	TGTGCCAGCAGTCAGGGGGAGAACACTGAAGCTTTCTTT	CASSQGENTEAFF
TRBV19	.	.	TRBJ2-6	TGTGCCAGTAGAACCCAACAGAGCTCTGGGGCCAACGTCCTGACTTTC	CASRTQQSSGANVLTF